The entry below describes one T cell receptor (beta chain). The sample holds a few counts of this clone. No cognate antigen has been identified for it. Qualities for individual bases were not recorded, and no much larger clone is one base off. These data belong to a study of blood T cell repertoires in COVID-19 (dated by TCRdb to 2019 to 2021). Broadly, across the study: Samples from collaborators originated in the United States, Italy and Spain and spanned both the acute and convalescent phases of COVID-19. Samples came from the ongoing ImmuneRACE study (first 160 participants) plus 1,254 subjects from 6 global collaborators. The dataset comprised deeply sampled blood TCRbeta repertoires from subjects exposed to, actively infected with, or recovered from COVID-19. Sample metadata almost always included a de-identified subject ID, COVID-19 status, age in years and sex. The material from the prospective study consisted of cDNA or gDNA derived from T cells, B-cell-depleted T cells, or PBMCs. The repertoires were made available in a free public database intended to serve as a resource for research on the immune response to SARS-CoV-2. HLA class I and class II types, where available, came from metadata supplied by the sample provider rather than from assay-based typing.

The immunoSEQ Assay, a bias-controlled multiplex PCR, was used to amplify TCRbeta CDR3 regions from genomic DNA. As for the original processing: The number of nucleated cells in each sample was estimated from the amplification of reference gene primers within the assay. Sequence reads were collapsed and filtered to measure the absolute abundance of every unique TCRbeta CDR3 rearrangement. For each sample, productive Simpson clonality was calculated as the square root of Simpson's diversity index across productive rearrangements. This immuneACCESS table, as held by TCRdb, lists in-frame sequences with V and J called but not all clones. Of the missing ones, under half trace to an unresolved V gene in checked studies; the others have no known cause. The DNA gave D and trimming, while V, J and clone size come from that table. The sample table holds 150,000 or so clones, of which about 79% were seen once. About 9.2% of the sample is held by the ten biggest clonotypes.

Findings and caveats that apply to the study as a whole: How much clinical and demographic metadata was included differed by source and by participant, and the metadata was provided uncurated.

From its cysteine to its phenylalanine, the CDR3 spans 15 amino acids. The read is trimmed to its CDR3 DNA, 45 bases read in frame from base 1. In the prospective study, participants were roughly 18 to 95 years old, resided in approximately 25 geographic areas of the United States, and were enrolled through a virtual design. In the prospective study, cohorts were assigned on the basis of participant-reported clinical history obtained from a screening survey and a study questionnaire. Recovered participants in ImmuneRACE Cohort 3 were defined by two consecutive negative NP/OP PCR tests, clearance by a healthcare professional, or resolution of symptoms. Each participant in the prospective study had whole blood, serum and a nasopharyngeal or oropharyngeal swab collected by mobile phlebotomists. Over a roughly 2-month period, participants in the prospective study had the option of providing additional blood draws and questionnaires. Prospective study blood samples were shipped either frozen or at room temperature before DNA extraction.

This receptor chain uses TRBV12-2 and TRBJ1-3; TRBD1, the table's D call, was not compared with the DNA. TRBV12-2 is recorded as a pseudogene. Sequencing was performed on PBMCs or T cells enriched from blood (not recorded which). The origin of this receptor is a man between 50 and 59 years old who had recovered from COVID-19. The CDR3 reads CASRFRTPSGNTIYF. The nucleotides read TGTGCAAGTCGCTTCCGGACACCCTCTGGAAACACCATATATTTT.